This TCR beta chain stems from a study of siplizumab effects on memory and regulatory T cells. Looked up from germline, CDR1 is MGHRA and CDR2 is YSYEKL. V trimming: 1 base; J trimming: 4 bases; junction bases outside the gene matches: 5. The CDR3 extends over 16 amino acids. Over a period of around six days at 37 degrees C, the mixed lymphocyte reaction cells were cocultured. Each population got its own dye, CFSE for responder PBMCs and Violet Dye for stimulator PBMCs, and they were put together 1:1. General study findings and limits: Naive T cells were seen as more diverse than memory cells and as major alloresponse contributors. The majority of clones, roughly 80-96% of proliferating CD4+ or CD8+ clones, lacked an assignable naive or memory phenotype.

Libraries were prepared by immunoSEQ multiplex PCR; TCRdb keeps only in-frame clonotypes and omits some of them. The profile shows roughly 10,000 clones, 40% to 55% of them singletons. This clone was observed a handful of times. Its target is not known. The TCR sequence derives from a human donor in good health; the cells came from an allogeneic mixed lymphocyte reaction. The sample comprised CFSE-low (dividing) CD4+ T cells sorted from an allogeneic mixed lymphocyte reaction. V is TRBV4-1 and J is TRBJ2-1; 9 nucleotides align to TRBD2. The CDR3 loop reads CASSQGLADFYNEQFF. CDR3 bases: TGCGCCAGCAGCCAAGGACTAGCGGATTTTTACAATGAGCAGTTCTTC.